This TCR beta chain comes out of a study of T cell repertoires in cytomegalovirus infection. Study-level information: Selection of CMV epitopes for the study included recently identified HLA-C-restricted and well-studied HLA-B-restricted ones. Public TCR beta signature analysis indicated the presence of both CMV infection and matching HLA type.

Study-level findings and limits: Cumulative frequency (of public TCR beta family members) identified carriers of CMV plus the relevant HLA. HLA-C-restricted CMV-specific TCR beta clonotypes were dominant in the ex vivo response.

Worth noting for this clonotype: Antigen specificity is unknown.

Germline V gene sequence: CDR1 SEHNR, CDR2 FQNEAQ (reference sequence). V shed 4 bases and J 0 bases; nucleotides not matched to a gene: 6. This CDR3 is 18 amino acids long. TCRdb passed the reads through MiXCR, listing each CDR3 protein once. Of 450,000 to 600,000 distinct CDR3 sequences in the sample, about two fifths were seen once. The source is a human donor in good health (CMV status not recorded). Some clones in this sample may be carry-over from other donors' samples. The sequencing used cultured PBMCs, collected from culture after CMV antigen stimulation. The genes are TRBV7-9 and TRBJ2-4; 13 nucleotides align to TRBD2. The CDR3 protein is CASSSTSGRSLAKNIQYF. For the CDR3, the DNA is TGTGCCAGCAGCTCGACTAGCGGGAGGAGTCTAGCCAAAAACATTCAGTACTTC.